The 7 T cell receptor beta chains below come from one sample, sequenced in a study of blood T cell repertoires in COVID-19. Sequenced by immunoSEQ multiplex PCR; TCRdb stores in-frame clones only, minus some. The sample holds about 320,000 clones; over 70% are singletons and the top ten take 1% to 1.5%. Material for sequencing was peripheral blood. The receptors come from a woman aged 45-65 years with acute or convalescent COVID-19.

CDR3 residues: CASRVDSGYTF. CDR3 sequence (DNA): TGTGCCAGCAGGGTGGACAGTGGCTACACCTTC. This chain joins TRBV2 and TRBJ1-2; the D gene is possibly TRBD1 (6 bases). The CDR3 contains 11 residues. V dropped 6 bases and J dropped 7 bases, with 9 bases sitting between them. Germline loops: CDR1 SNHLY, CDR2 FYNNEI.

The gene calls are TRBV6-5 and TRBJ2-7, with TRBD2 identical over 8 bases. Germline assignment: CDR1 MNHEY and CDR2 SVGAGI. The length of the CDR3 is 15 residues. V shed 6 bases and J 0 bases; nucleotides not matched to a gene: 7. The CDR3, as DNA: TGTGCCAGCAGAGACAGCGGGGGCCTCTCCTACGAGCAGTACTTC. It translates to CASRDSGGLSYEQYF.

V is TRBV9 and J is TRBJ2-5; 11 nucleotides line up with TRBD2. Trimming at V came to 0 bases and at J to 5 bases, leaving 3 bases not matched to a gene. Germline V gene lookup returns CDR1 SGDLS and CDR2 YYNGEE. The CDR3 is 15 amino acids. The CDR3 DNA reads TGTGCCAGCAGCGTAGGACTAGCGGGGTTTGAGACCCAGTACTTC. Protein: CASSVGLAGFETQYF. The full variable domain, its missing parts supplied by reference TRBV9 and TRBJ2-5, is DSGVTQTPKHLITATGQRVTLRCSPRSGDLSVYWYQQSLDQGLQFLIQYYNGEERAKGNILERFSAQQFPDLHSELNLSSLELGDSALYFCASSVGLAGFETQYFGPGTRLLVL.

CDR3 sequence (DNA): TGCGCCAGCAGCTTGGGACCAGGGGGTGGCTACACCTTC. This sequence encodes CASSLGPGGGYTF. The V and J genes are TRBV5-1 and TRBJ1-2, with 7 nucleotides matching TRBD1. Germline CDR1 and CDR2: SGHRS and YFSETQ. The ends lost 0 bases at V and 7 bases at J; junction bases unmatched: 3. CDR3 length equals 13 residues.

With regard to this clone: Other DNA sequences from this sample encode an identical CDR3 as well. The chain links TRBV12-3 or TRBV12-4 to TRBJ1-1; D perhaps matches TRBD1 (5 bases). This CDR3 is 13 amino acids long. V lost 0 bases, J lost 4 bases, and 6 bases lay in between. The CDR3: CASSLAQGTEAFF. The CDR3 nucleotides are TGTGCCAGCAGTTTAGCGCAGGGCACTGAAGCTTTCTTT.

The chain carries TRBV30 and TRBJ2-1, with 8 bases aligning to TRBD2. In germline, CDR1 is GTSNPN, CDR2 SVGIG (reference sequence). CDR3 length equals 14 residues. J gave up 4 bases and V 2 bases, and 4 bases lay outside the gene matches. The DNA for the CDR3 is TGTGCCTGGAGTCCCGGACTAGCTTACAATGAGCAGTTCTTC. Protein sequence: CAWSPGLAYNEQFF.

This clone was seen only once. This chain uses TRBV7-9 with TRBJ1-1, with D possibly TRBD1 on 6 matching bases. V lost 5 bases to trimming and J lost 7 bases, with 23 bases between them. The CDR3 spans 16 residues. CDR1 SEHNR and CDR2 FQNEAQ come from the germline V gene (reference sequence). As DNA, the CDR3 is TGTGCCAGCAGCCCCCCCTGGGGGGGGCGGGCGGATGAAGCTTTCTTT. This codes for CASSPPWGGRADEAFF. Full variable domain (remainder filled in from reference TRBV7-9 and TRBJ1-1): DTGVSQNPRHKITKRGQNVTFRCDPISEHNRLYWYRQTLGQGPEFLTYFQNEAQLEKSRLLSDRFSAERPKGSFSTLEIQRTEQGDSAMYLCASSPPWGGRADEAFFGQGTRLTVV.